This TCR beta chain was recorded in a study of blood T cell repertoires in COVID-19. Turning to the study itself: Acute and convalescent COVID-19 specimens originated in the United States, Italy and Spain. T cells, B-cell-depleted T cells, or PBMCs provided the cDNA or gDNA that served as material.

V lost 5 bases to trimming and J lost 4 bases, with 9 bases between them. The V gene's germline CDR1 is LNHDA and CDR2 SQIVND (reference sequence). This CDR3 comprises 13 residues. The repertoire was sequenced with immunoSEQ multiplex PCR; TCRdb's copy has only in-frame clones and lacks some. The sample holds fewer than 150,000 clones, approximately 77% seen once. The material sequenced was peripheral blood. The TCR originated in a man older than 75 with acute or convalescent COVID-19. The genes are TRBV19 and TRBJ1-5; TRBD1 is a possible D gene (5 bases). The DNA of the CDR3 is TGTGCCAGTAGTCCCAGACAGAATCAGCCCCAGCATTTT. Translating it yields CASSPRQNQPQHF. The variable domain in full, with the rest retrieved from reference TRBV19 and TRBJ1-5, is DGGITQSPKYLFRKEGQNVTLSCEQNLNHDAMYWYRQDPGQGLRLIYYSQIVNDFQKGDIAEGYSVSREKKESFPLTVTSAQKNPTAFYLCASSPRQNQPQHFGDGTRLSIL.